The 13 T cell receptor beta chains below all came from one sample that was sequenced in a study of blood T cells in healthy people across ages (dated by TCRdb to the mid-2010s). Library preparation employed 5' RACE. The sample was run on an Illumina HiSeq 2500. The second PCR ran for roughly 7 to 12 cycles and used a J-beta primer mix along with a sample-barcoded 5' primer. TCRdb cleaned the public reads at Q25 with fastp, built clones with MiXCR and kept in-frame beta chains. Each CDR3 protein appears once, grouped with its most common genes and DNA. The sample table shows 800,000 to 950,000 distinct CDR3 sequences, and 25% to 30% are seen once. Clones ranked in the top ten supply about a tenth of the sample. This same sample was also taken into another study, of T cells of mothers and their children.

Sequenced material: blood. These receptors all stem from a woman aged 40 to 49 in good health.

A few counts support this clonotype. A read error may explain this, as a much larger clone is one base away. The chain recombines TRBV29-1 with TRBJ2-1; the D is unclear. There are 12 residues in the CDR3. Germline V gene sequence: CDR1 SQVTM, CDR2 ANQGSEA. The CDR3 coding sequence is TGCAGCGGCAGAAGGGAAAACAATGGGCAGTTCTTC. As protein: CSGRRENNGQFF.

The chain carries TRBV5-1 and TRBJ1-2; D is unresolved. CDR1 and CDR2 (germline): SGHRS, YFSETQ. CDR3 length equals 16 residues. Trimming took off 0 bases at V and 7 bases at J, with 19 bases between the two ends. CDR3: CASSLAADVSVSGYTF. CDR3 bases: TGCGCCAGCAGCTTGGCCGCGGATGTATCGGTCAGTGGCTACACCTTC.

This clonotype has only a few counts. The genes are TRBV7-8 and TRBJ2-2, with D possibly being TRBD2 (5 bases). CDR3 length equals 16 residues. Germline loops: CDR1 SGHVS, CDR2 FQNEAQ. Trimming cost V 6 bases and J 1 base, with 15 bases left between them. The CDR3, as DNA: TGTGCCAGCAGACCAACTAGTGGGGTGAACACCGGGGAGCTGTTTTTT. Its translation is CASRPTSGVNTGELFF.

This clonotype appeared a few times. This sequence joins TRBV19 and TRBJ1-5; 8 bases align to TRBD1. In germline, CDR1 is LNHDA, CDR2 SQIVND (reference sequence). Germline trimming cut 4 bases from V and 2 bases from J; bases unmatched to any gene: 13. CDR3 length: 18 amino acids. This chain's CDR3 is CASSTTDRAFFGNQPQHF. The CDR3 DNA is TGTGCCAGTAGTACTACGGACAGGGCTTTCTTTGGCAATCAGCCCCAGCATTTT.

The rearrangement uses TRBV7-2 and TRBJ1-6; weak D call: TRBD1 (6 bases). V lost 1 base, J lost 7 bases, and 20 bases lay in between. CDR1 and CDR2 from the germline V gene are SGHTA and FQGNSA. The CDR3 totals 18 residues. The CDR3 loop is CASSLEWSSGATNSPLHF. The CDR3 nucleotides are TGTGCCAGCAGCTTAGAATGGAGTTCAGGGGCTACGAATTCACCCCTCCACTTT.

The chain recombines TRBV6-1 with TRBJ2-3, with 7 positions matching TRBD2. Germline V gene sequence: CDR1 MNHNS, CDR2 SASEGT. CDR3 length: 15 residues. V shed 8 bases and J 5 bases; nucleotides not matched to a gene: 13. The CDR3 region is CASGRVGLYGDTQYF. Written as DNA, the CDR3 is TGTGCCAGCGGGAGGGTGGGGCTGTACGGAGATACGCAGTATTTT.

The chain uses TRBV20-1 and TRBJ2-5; possible D gene TRBD1, 6 bases. This CDR3 spans 13 amino acids. In germline, CDR1 is DFQATT, CDR2 SNEGSKA (reference sequence). Trimming removed 5 bases at V and 5 bases at J, with 15 bases between. The DNA for the CDR3 is TGCAGTGCTGAAAAGGGGGTTGGGGAGACCCAGTACTTC. Translating gives CSAEKGVGETQYF.

The chain recombines TRBV20-1 with TRBJ2-4, with D tentatively TRBD1 or TRBD2 (8 bases each). The J call may be in error: the DNA end matches TRBJ2-7 better. Looked up from germline, CDR1 is DFQATT and CDR2 is SNEGSKA (reference sequence). This CDR3 has 14 amino acids. The CDR3 reads CSASSGTGDYEQYF. As DNA, the CDR3 is TGCAGTGCTAGTAGCGGGACAGGAGACTACGAGCAGTACTTC.

This chain uses TRBV2 with TRBJ2-2, with TRBD2 identical over 14 bases. Germline trimming cut 6 bases from V and 6 bases from J; bases unmatched to any gene: 12. Per the germline V gene, CDR1 is SNHLY and CDR2 is FYNNEI. This CDR3 region has 18 residues. CDR3: CASSLTSGGALVSGELFF. As DNA, the CDR3 is TGTGCCAGCAGCCTGACTAGCGGGGGGGCTTTAGTCTCCGGGGAGCTGTTTTTT.

This clonotype was seen repeatedly, ten times or more. The chain combines TRBV20-1 with TRBJ1-1; 9 nucleotides agree with TRBD1. V gave up 4 bases and J gave up 5 bases; unmatched junction bases: 8. The CDR3 consists of 14 residues. CDR1 is DFQATT, CDR2 SNEGSKA, per germline (reference sequence). Here the CDR3 reads CSATGQGLGTEAFF. The CDR3 DNA is TGCAGTGCTACTGGACAGGGGTTGGGTACTGAAGCTTTCTTT.

The rearrangement links TRBV28 to TRBJ2-4; 10 nucleotides agree with TRBD2. Germline V lookup: CDR1 MDHEN, CDR2 SYDVKM. The junction had 9 bases not matched to a gene; V was cut back by 8 bases and J by 2 bases. This CDR3 is built from 16 residues. The CDR3 DNA is TGTGCCAGCCCCCCTAGCGGGGGATCGCCCAAAAACATTCAGTACTTC. Its translation: CASPPSGGSPKNIQYF. Variable domain in full (rest from reference TRBV28 and TRBJ2-4): DVKVTQSSRYLVKRTGEKVFLECVQDMDHENMFWYRQDPGLGLRLIYFSYDVKMKEKGDIPEGYSVSREKKERFSLILESASTNQTSMYLCASPPSGGSPKNIQYFGAGTRLSVL.

This clonotype was counted a few times. The genes are TRBV27 and TRBJ2-7; D unresolved. The V end was cut by 8 bases, the J end by 0 bases, with 11 bases between. CDR1 MNHEY and CDR2 SMNVEV come from the germline V gene (reference sequence). This CDR3 contains 13 residues. The CDR3 coding sequence is TGTGCCAGCGGGCTCCCAACCTCCTACGAGCAGTACTTC. As protein: CASGLPTSYEQYF.

V usage is TRBV20-1 and J usage is TRBJ2-7, with TRBD1 matching over 7 bases. Per the germline V gene, CDR1 is DFQATT and CDR2 is SNEGSKA (reference sequence). The CDR3 sequence is 16 residues long. V lost 3 bases and J lost 0; bases outside the gene matches: 11. DNA of the CDR3: TGCAGTGCTAGTTCTCCGGGACAGTCTATCTCCTACGAGCAGTACTTC. It yields the protein CSASSPGQSISYEQYF.